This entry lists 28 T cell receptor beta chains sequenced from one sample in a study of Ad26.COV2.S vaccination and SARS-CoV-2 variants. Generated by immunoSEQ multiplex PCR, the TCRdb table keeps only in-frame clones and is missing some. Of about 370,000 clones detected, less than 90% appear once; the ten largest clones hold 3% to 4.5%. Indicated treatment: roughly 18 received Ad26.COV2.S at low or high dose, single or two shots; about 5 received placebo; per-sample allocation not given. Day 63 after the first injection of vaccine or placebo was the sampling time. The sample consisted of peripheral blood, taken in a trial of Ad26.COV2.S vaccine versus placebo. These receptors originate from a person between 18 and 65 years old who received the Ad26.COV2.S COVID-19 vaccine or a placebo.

The CDR3: CASSLDPGGDTQYF. In DNA, the CDR3 is TGTGCCAGCAGCTTGGATCCGGGTGGAGATACGCAGTATTTT. The rearrangement links TRBV5-4 to TRBJ2-3; D is ambiguous. The V and J ends lost 0 bases and 5 bases respectively, with 10 bases between them. The CDR3 loop spans 14 amino acids. CDR1 and CDR2 (germline): SGHNT, YYREEE (reference sequence).

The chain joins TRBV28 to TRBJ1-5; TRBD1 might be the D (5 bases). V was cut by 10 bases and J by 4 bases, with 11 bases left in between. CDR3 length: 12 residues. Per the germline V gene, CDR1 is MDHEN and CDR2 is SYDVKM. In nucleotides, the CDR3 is TGTGCCACCTCGGGACTTAATCAGCCCCAGCATTTT. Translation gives CATSGLNQPQHF.

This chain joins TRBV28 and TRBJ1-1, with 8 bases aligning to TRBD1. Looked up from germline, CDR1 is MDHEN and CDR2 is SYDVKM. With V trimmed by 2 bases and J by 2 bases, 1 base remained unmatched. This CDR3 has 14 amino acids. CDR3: CASSLAGGNTEAFF. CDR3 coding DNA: TGTGCCAGCAGTTTAGCAGGGGGCAACACTGAAGCTTTCTTT.

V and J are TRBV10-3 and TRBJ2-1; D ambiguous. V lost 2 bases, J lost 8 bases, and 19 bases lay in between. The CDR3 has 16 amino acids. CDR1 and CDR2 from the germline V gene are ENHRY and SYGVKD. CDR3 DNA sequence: TGTGCCATCAGTGAGACCAGTTGGTCAGGTCGGTATGAGCAGTTCTTC. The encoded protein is CAISETSWSGRYEQFF.

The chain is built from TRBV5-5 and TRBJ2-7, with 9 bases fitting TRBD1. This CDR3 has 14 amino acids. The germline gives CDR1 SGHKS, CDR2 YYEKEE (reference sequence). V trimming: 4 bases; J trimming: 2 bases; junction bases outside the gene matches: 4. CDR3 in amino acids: CASSRGQGTYEQYF. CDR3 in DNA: TGTGCCAGCAGCAGGGGACAGGGAACCTACGAGCAGTACTTC.

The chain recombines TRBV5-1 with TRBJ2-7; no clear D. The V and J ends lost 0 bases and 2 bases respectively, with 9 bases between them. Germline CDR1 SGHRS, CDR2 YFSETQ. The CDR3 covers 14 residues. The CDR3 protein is CASSLEGPPYEQYF. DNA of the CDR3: TGCGCCAGCAGCTTGGAAGGGCCACCCTACGAGCAGTACTTC. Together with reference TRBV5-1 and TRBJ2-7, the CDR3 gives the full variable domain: KAGVTQTPRYLIKTRGQQVTLSCSPISGHRSVSWYQQTPGQGLQFLFEYFSETQRNKGNFPGRFSGRQFSNSRSEMNVSTLELGDSALYLCASSLEGPPYEQYFGPGTRLTVT.

The CDR3 coding sequence is TGCGCCAGCAGCCAAGATAGGTTTGTGACAAGCGGGGGGAATCAAGAGACCCAGTACTTC. This gives the protein CASSQDRFVTSGGNQETQYF. This chain joins TRBV4-1 and TRBJ2-5, with 9 positions matching TRBD2. The V segment lost 0 bases and the J segment 2 bases; nucleotides outside the gene matches: 16. Germline CDR1 and CDR2: MGHRA and YSYEKL. The CDR3 is 20 residues long.

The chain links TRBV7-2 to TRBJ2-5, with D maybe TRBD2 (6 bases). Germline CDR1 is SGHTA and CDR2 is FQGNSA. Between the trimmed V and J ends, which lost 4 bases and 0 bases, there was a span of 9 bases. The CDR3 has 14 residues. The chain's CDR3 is CASSSGGYQETQYF. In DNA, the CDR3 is TGTGCCAGCAGCTCCGGGGGATACCAAGAGACCCAGTACTTC.

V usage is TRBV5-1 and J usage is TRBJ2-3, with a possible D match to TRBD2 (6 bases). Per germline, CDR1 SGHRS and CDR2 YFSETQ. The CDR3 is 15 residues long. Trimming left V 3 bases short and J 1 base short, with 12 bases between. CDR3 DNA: TGCGCCAGCAGCTCTGGTAGCGGTCGCACAGATACGCAGTATTTT. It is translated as CASSSGSGRTDTQYF.

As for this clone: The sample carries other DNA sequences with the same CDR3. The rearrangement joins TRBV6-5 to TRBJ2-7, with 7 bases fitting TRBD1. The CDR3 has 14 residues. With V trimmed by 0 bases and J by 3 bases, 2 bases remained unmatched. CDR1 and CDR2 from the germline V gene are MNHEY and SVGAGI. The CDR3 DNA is TGTGCCAGCAGTTACTCCCGACAGGGCTACGAGCAGTACTTC. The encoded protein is CASSYSRQGYEQYF.

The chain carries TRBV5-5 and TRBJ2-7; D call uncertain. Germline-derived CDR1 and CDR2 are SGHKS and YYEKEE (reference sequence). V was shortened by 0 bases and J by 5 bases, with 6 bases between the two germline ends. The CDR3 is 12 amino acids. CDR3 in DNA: TGTGCCAGCAGCTTGGAAGGTAACGAGCAGTACTTC. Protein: CASSLEGNEQYF.

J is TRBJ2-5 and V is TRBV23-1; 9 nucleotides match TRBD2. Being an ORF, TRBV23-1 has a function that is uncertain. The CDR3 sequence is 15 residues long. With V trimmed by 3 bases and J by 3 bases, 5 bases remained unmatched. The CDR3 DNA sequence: TGCGCCAGCAGTCAGCACTGCGGGGGGGAAGAGACCCAGTACTTC. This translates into CASSQHCGGEETQYF.

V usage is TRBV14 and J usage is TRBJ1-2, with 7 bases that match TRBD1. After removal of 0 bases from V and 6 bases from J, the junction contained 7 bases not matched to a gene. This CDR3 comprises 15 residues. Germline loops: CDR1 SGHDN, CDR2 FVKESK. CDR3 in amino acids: CASSQDARGWHGYTF. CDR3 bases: TGTGCCAGCAGCCAAGATGCCAGGGGGTGGCATGGCTACACCTTC.

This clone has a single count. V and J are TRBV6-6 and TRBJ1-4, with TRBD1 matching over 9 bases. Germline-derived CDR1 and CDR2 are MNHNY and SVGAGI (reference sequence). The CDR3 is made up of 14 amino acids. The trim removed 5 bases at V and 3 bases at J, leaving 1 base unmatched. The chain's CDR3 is CASSRQGANEKLFF. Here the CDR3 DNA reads TGTGCCAGCAGTCGACAGGGGGCTAATGAAAAACTGTTTTTT.

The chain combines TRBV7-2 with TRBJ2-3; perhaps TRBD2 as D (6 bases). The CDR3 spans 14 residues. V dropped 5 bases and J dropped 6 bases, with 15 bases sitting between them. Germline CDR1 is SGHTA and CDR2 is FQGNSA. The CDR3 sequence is CASSTHYSGDTQYF. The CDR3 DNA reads TGTGCCAGCAGCACTCATTATAGCGGCGATACGCAGTATTTT.

In DNA form, the CDR3 reads TGTGCCAGCAGTTTAGCTATGGCCGGGGAGCTGTTTTTT. This gives the protein CASSLAMAGELFF. This chain connects TRBV12-3 or TRBV12-4 to TRBJ2-2; D is ambiguous. V lost 0 bases to trimming and J lost 6 bases, with 5 bases between them. This CDR3 is 13 amino acids long.

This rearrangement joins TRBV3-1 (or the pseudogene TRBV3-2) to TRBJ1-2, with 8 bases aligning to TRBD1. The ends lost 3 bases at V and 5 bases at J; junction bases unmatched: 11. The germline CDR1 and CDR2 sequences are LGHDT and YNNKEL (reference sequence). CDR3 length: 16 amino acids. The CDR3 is CASSHGGVGQAYGYTF. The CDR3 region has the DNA TGTGCCAGCAGCCATGGCGGTGTGGGACAGGCTTATGGCTACACCTTC.

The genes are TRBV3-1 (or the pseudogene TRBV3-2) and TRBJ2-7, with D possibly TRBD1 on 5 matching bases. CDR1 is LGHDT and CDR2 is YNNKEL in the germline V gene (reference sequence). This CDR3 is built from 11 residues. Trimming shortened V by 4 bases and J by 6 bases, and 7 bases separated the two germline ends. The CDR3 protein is CASSRQGEQYF. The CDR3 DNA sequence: TGTGCCAGCAGCCGCCAGGGCGAGCAGTACTTC.

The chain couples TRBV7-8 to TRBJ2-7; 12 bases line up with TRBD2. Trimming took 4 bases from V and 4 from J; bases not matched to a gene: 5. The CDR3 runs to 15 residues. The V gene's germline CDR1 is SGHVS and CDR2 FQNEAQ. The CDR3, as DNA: TGTGCCAGCAGCTCCGGACTAGCGGGGCGTTACGAGCAGTACTTC. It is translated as CASSSGLAGRYEQYF.

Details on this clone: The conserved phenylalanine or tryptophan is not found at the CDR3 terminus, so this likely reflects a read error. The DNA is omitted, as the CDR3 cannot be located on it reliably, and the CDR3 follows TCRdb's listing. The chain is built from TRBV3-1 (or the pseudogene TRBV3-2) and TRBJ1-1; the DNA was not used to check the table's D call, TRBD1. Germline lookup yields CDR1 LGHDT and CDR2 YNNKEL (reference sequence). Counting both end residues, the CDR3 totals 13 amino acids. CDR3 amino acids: CASSQGDSKPALY.

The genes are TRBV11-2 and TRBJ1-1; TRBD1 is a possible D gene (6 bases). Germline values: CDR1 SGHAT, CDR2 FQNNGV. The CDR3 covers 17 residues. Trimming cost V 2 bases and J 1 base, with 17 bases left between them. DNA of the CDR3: TGTGCCAGCAGCTTATCCCGGGGGCGCCTTCGGAACACTGAAGCTTTCTTT. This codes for CASSLSRGRLRNTEAFF. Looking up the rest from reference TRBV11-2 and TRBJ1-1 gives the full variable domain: EAGVAQSPRYKIIEKRQSVAFWCNPISGHATLYWYQQILGQGPKLLIQFQNNGVVDDSQLPKDRFSAERLKGVDSTLKIQPAKLEDSAVYLCASSLSRGRLRNTEAFFGQGTRLTVV.

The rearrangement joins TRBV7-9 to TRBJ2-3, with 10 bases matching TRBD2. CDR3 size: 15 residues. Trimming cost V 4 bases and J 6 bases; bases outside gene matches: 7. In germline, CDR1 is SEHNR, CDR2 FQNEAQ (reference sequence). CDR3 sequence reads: CASSSLAGGTDTQYF. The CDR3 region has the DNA TGTGCCAGCAGCTCCTTAGCGGGGGGAACGGATACGCAGTATTTT.

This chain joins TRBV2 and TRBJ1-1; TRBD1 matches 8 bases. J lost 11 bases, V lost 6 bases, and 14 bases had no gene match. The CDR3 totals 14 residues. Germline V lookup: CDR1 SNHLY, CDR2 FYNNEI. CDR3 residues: CASSGQGLLLAAFF. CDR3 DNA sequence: TGTGCCAGCAGCGGACAGGGACTACTCCTTGCTGCTTTCTTT.

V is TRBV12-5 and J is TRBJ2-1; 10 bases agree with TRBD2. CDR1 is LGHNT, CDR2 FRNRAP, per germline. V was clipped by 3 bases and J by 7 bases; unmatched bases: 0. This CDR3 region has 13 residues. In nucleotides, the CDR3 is TGTGCTAGTGGTTTAGCGGGGGGGAATGAGCAGTTCTTC. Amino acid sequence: CASGLAGGNEQFF.

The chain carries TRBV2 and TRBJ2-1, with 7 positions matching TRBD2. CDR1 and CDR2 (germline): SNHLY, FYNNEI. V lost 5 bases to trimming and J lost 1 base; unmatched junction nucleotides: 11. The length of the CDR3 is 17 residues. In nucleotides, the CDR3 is TGTGCCAGCAGTTACCCGAGCGGCGGGGGTTCCTACAATGAGCAGTTCTTC. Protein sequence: CASSYPSGGGSYNEQFF.

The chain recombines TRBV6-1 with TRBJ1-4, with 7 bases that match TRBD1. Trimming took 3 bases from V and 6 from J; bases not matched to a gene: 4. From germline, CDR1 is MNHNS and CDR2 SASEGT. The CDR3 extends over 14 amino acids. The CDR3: CASSDGQEYEKLFF. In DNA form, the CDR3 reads TGTGCCAGCAGTGACGGACAGGAGTATGAAAAACTGTTTTTT.

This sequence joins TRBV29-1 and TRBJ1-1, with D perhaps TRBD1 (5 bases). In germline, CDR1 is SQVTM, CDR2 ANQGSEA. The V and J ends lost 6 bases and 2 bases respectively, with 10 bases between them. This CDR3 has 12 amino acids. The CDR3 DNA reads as TGCAGCGTCCGGGACGGCAACACTGAAGCTTTCTTT. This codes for CSVRDGNTEAFF.

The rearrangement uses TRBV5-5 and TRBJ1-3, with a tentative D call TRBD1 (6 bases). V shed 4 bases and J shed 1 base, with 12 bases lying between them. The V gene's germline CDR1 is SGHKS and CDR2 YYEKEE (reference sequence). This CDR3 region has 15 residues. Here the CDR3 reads CASSRTRGSGNTIYF. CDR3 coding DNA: TGTGCCAGCAGCCGAACCAGGGGTTCTGGAAACACCATATATTTT.